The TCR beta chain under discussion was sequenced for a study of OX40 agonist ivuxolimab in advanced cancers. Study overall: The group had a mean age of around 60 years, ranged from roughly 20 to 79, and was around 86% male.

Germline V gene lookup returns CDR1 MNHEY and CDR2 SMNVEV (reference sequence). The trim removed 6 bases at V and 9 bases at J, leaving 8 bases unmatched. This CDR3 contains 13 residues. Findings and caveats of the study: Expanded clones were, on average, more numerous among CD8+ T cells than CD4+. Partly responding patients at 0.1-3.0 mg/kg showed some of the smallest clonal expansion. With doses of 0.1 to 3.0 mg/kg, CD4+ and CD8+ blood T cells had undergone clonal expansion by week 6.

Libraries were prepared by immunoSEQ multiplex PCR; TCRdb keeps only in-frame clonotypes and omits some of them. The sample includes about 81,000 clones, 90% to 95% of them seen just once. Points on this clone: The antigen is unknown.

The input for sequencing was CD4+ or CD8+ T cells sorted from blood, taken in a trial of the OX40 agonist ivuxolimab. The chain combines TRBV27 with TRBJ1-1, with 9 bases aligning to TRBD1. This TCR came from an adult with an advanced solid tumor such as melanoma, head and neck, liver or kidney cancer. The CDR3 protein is CASSAGTGHQAFF. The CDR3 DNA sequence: TGTGCCAGCAGCGCCGGGACAGGGCACCAAGCTTTCTTT.